These 29 T cell receptor beta chains originate from one sample sequenced in a study of blood T cells in healthy people across ages. Through a sample-barcoded 5' primer and a J-beta primer mix, a second PCR was run for roughly 6 to 12 cycles. TCRdb called the 5' RACE reads again in MiXCR, with one record for every CDR3 protein. The sample lists about 1,500,000 distinct CDR3 sequences, 28% occurring once. Specimen: blood. The receptors shown here come from a woman between 25 and 40 years old in good health.

Notes on this clonotype: A much larger clone sits a single nucleotide away, making a read error possible. This rearrangement joins TRBV20-1 to TRBJ1-5; possible D gene TRBD1, 5 bases. The CDR3 covers 12 residues. V lost 0 bases, J lost 7 bases, and 7 bases lay in between. Germline-derived CDR1 and CDR2 are DFQATT and SNEGSKA (reference sequence). CDR3 region: CSARDGAQPQHF. CDR3 DNA sequence: TGCAGTGCTAGAGATGGGGCGCAGCCCCAGCATTTT.

The CDR3: CATRQGIHEQYF. The DNA of the CDR3 is TGTGCCACCCGACAGGGCATCCACGAGCAGTACTTC. This chain uses TRBV12-3 or TRBV12-4 with TRBJ2-5, with 7 bases identical to TRBD1. The J call could be wrong; TRBJ2-7 is a better fit for the DNA end. This CDR3 is 12 amino acids long.

This chain uses TRBV7-9 with TRBJ2-3, with TRBD2 matching over 9 bases. Per germline, CDR1 SEHNR and CDR2 FQNEAQ (reference sequence). The CDR3 consists of 14 residues. V dropped 2 bases and J dropped 5; count of bases not matched to a gene: 2. CDR3 residues: CASSLSGGLDTQYF. The CDR3 nucleotides read TGTGCCAGCAGCTTAAGCGGGGGGCTAGATACGCAGTATTTT.

V usage is TRBV25-1 and J usage is TRBJ1-6; D is ambiguous. V shed 7 bases and J shed 10 bases, with 14 bases lying between them. CDR1 MGHDK and CDR2 SYGVNS come from the germline V gene. This CDR3 region has 13 residues. This chain's CDR3 is CASTGDLKSPLHF. CDR3 nucleotides: TGTGCCAGCACCGGGGATTTGAAATCACCCCTCCACTTT.

The chain links TRBV20-1 to TRBJ1-1; weak D call: TRBD1 (6 bases). The CDR3 is 13 residues long. V gave up 8 bases and J gave up 5 bases, with 18 bases separating them. The germline gives CDR1 DFQATT, CDR2 SNEGSKA (reference sequence). This CDR3 reads CSLRAPTGTEAFF. CDR3 DNA sequence: TGCAGTCTTAGGGCCCCAACAGGGACTGAAGCTTTCTTT.

Details on this clonotype: At one end, the junction sequence differs from germline, possibly due to a read error. This chain joins TRBV3-1 and TRBJ1-2; the match to TRBD1 covers 7 bases. CDR3 length equals 13 residues. CDR1 is LGHDT and CDR2 is YNNKEL in the germline V gene (reference sequence). The CDR3 DNA is TGTGCCAGCAGCCACCAGGGGGGCTATGGCCACACCTTC. Protein sequence: CASSHQGGYGHTF.

The rearrangement uses TRBV7-2 and TRBJ1-5; 9 bases align to TRBD1. Germline loops: CDR1 SGHTA, CDR2 FQGNSA. This CDR3 spans 16 amino acids. V lost 0 bases and J lost 6; bases outside the gene matches: 6. The CDR3 nucleotides read TGTGCCAGCAGCTTAGCCCCGACAGGGGGTAGTCAGCCCCAGCATTTT. Translation gives CASSLAPTGGSQPQHF. The full variable domain, completed using reference TRBV7-2 and TRBJ1-5, is GAGVSQSPSNKVTEKGKDVELRCDPISGHTALYWYRQSLGQGLEFLIYFQGNSAPDKSGLPSDRFSAERTGGSVSTLTIQRTQQEDSAVYLCASSLAPTGGSQPQHFGDGTRLSIL.

The chain employs TRBV5-1 and TRBJ2-1; D might be TRBD1 (6 bases). Germline loops: CDR1 SGHRS, CDR2 YFSETQ. The V end was cut by 2 bases, the J end by 6 bases, with 12 bases between. There are 14 residues in the CDR3. The CDR3 bases are TGCGCCAGCAGCTTATTCCGGGACACCAATGAGCAGTTCTTC. Translation: CASSLFRDTNEQFF.

This clonotype was seen a few times. The rearrangement joins TRBV5-8 to TRBJ2-7; 8 bases agree with TRBD2. The CDR3 consists of 14 residues. CDR1 and CDR2 (germline): SGHTS, YDEGEE. Losses at the gene ends were 2 bases for V and 2 bases for J; bases not matched to a gene: 3. The CDR3 coding sequence is TGTGCCAGCAGCTTTAGCGGGAACCCCTACGAGCAGTACTTC. It encodes CASSFSGNPYEQYF.

This rearrangement joins TRBV10-1 to TRBJ2-3; TRBD2 matches 8 bases. Trimming cost V 3 bases and J 7 bases; bases outside gene matches: 6. Germline CDR1 reads WNHNN; CDR2 reads SYGVQD (reference sequence). This CDR3 has 14 amino acids. The CDR3 protein is CASSEKRERNTQYF. The DNA for the CDR3 is TGCGCCAGCAGTGAAAAGCGGGAGCGGAATACGCAGTATTTT.

V and J are TRBV7-9 and TRBJ1-1; D is undetermined. Between the trimmed V and J ends, which lost 7 bases and 4 bases, there was a span of 10 bases. CDR1 and CDR2 from the germline V gene are SEHNR and FQNEAQ (reference sequence). The CDR3 covers 12 residues. The DNA of the CDR3 is TGTGCCAGCAAAGGGCGGGTCACTGAAGCTTTCTTT. Protein product: CASKGRVTEAFF. Supplemented by reference TRBV7-9 and TRBJ1-1, the full variable domain reads DTGVSQNPRHKITKRGQNVTFRCDPISEHNRLYWYRQTLGQGPEFLTYFQNEAQLEKSRLLSDRFSAERPKGSFSTLEIQRTEQGDSAMYLCASKGRVTEAFFGQGTRLTVV.

The chain employs TRBV4-1 and TRBJ2-3; 13 bases map to TRBD2. The CDR3 runs 17 residues. The V gene end was trimmed by 4 bases and the J gene end by 6 bases; junction bases not matched to a gene: 10. Germline V gene data show CDR1 as MGHRA and CDR2 as YSYEKL. CDR3 sequence (DNA): TGCGCCAGCAGCCGGGTGGGACTAGCGGGGCCCACGGATACGCAGTATTTT. Translating it yields CASSRVGLAGPTDTQYF.

In this sample, this clonotype turned up a few times. The chain employs TRBV4-1 and TRBJ2-7; TRBD1 aligns across 7 bases. Trimming cost V 0 bases and J 2 bases; bases outside gene matches: 7. This CDR3 has 16 residues. Germline CDR1 and CDR2: MGHRA and YSYEKL. CDR3 sequence reads: CASSQDDRETPYEQYF. DNA for the CDR3: TGCGCCAGCAGCCAAGACGACAGGGAAACCCCCTACGAGCAGTACTTC.

To note about this clonotype: The junction does not match germline at one end; this may be a read error. This chain joins TRBV2 and TRBJ1-2; weak D call: TRBD1 (5 bases). The CDR3 runs 16 residues. CDR1 SNHLY and CDR2 FYNNEI come from the germline V gene. The CDR3 loop reads CTSSEEGGTALWGYTF. Written as DNA, the CDR3 is TGTACCAGCAGTGAAGAAGGAGGGACGGCTCTATGGGGCTACACCTTC.

The chain employs TRBV5-1 and TRBJ2-5, with D tentatively TRBD1 (5 bases). With 1 base removed from V and 5 bases from J, the gap between germline ends came to 12 bases. The CDR3 loop spans 14 amino acids. CDR1 SGHRS and CDR2 YFSETQ come from the germline V gene. CDR3 nucleotides: TGCGCCAGCAGCTTGATGAGAGCAGGGGAGACCCAGTACTTC. Encoded protein: CASSLMRAGETQYF.

This clonotype has a handful of counts. The CDR3 is CASTTGGAGTEAFF. CDR3 nucleotides: TGTGCCAGCACTACTGGGGGGGCAGGCACTGAAGCTTTCTTT. This chain connects TRBV28 to TRBJ1-1; maybe TRBD1 (6 bases). The CDR3 has 14 residues. V lost 7 bases, J lost 4 bases, and 16 bases lay in between. CDR1 MDHEN and CDR2 SYDVKM come from the germline V gene. The whole variable domain, filled in from reference TRBV28 and TRBJ1-1, reads DVKVTQSSRYLVKRTGEKVFLECVQDMDHENMFWYRQDPGLGLRLIYFSYDVKMKEKGDIPEGYSVSREKKERFSLILESASTNQTSMYLCASTTGGAGTEAFFGQGTRLTVV.

The chain recombines TRBV6-1 with TRBJ2-1, with D perhaps given as TRBD1 or TRBD2 (6 bases each). The CDR3 has 16 amino acids. Trimming left V 0 bases short and J 6 bases short, with 15 bases between. CDR1 is MNHNS, CDR2 SASEGT, per germline. The CDR3 DNA reads TGTGCCAGCAGTGAAGCCTGGGGTGGAGGGGGCAATGAGCAGTTCTTC. It specifies CASSEAWGGGGNEQFF.

This sequence joins TRBV7-2 and TRBJ1-1; D call uncertain. This CDR3 has 14 amino acids. V was trimmed by 2 bases and J by 6 bases, leaving 13 bases between them. Per the germline V gene, CDR1 is SGHTA and CDR2 is FQGNSA. CDR3 nucleotide sequence: TGTGCCAGCAGCTTAAGGGCCTCTTACGCTGAAGCTTTCTTT. This gives the protein CASSLRASYAEAFF.

This sequence joins TRBV2 and TRBJ2-1; perhaps TRBD2 as D (7 bases). Trimming cost V 6 bases and J 10 bases, with 19 bases left between them. The length of the CDR3 is 14 residues. CDR1 and CDR2 (germline): SNHLY, FYNNEI. CDR3 in amino acids: CASRLDWEGGEQFF. Written as DNA, the CDR3 is TGTGCCAGCAGACTAGACTGGGAGGGGGGCGAGCAGTTCTTC.

In this sample, this clonotype turned up a few times. The rearrangement links TRBV5-1 to TRBJ2-3; D is possibly TRBD1 (5 bases). In germline, CDR1 is SGHRS, CDR2 YFSETQ. The length of the CDR3 is 14 residues. With 4 bases removed from V and 4 bases from J, the gap between germline ends came to 13 bases. CDR3 in amino acids: CASSPGSTSDTQYF. CDR3 nucleotide sequence: TGCGCCAGCAGCCCAGGGTCTACATCAGATACGCAGTATTTT.

In its sample, this clonotype was seen many times. The chain carries TRBV20-1 and TRBJ2-4; either TRBD1 or TRBD2 may supply D (6 bases each). CDR1 DFQATT and CDR2 SNEGSKA come from the germline V gene (reference sequence). Trimming stripped 0 bases from V and 8 bases from J, with 20 bases between. The CDR3 contains 16 residues. CDR3 coding DNA: TGCAGTGCTAGAGATCTGTCCGACCCAAGGGGGGACATTCAGTACTTC. Residues: CSARDLSDPRGDIQYF.

This clonotype was observed a single time. The chain combines TRBV29-1 with TRBJ2-1, with D tentatively TRBD1 (5 bases). The V and J ends lost 4 bases and 8 bases respectively, with 15 bases between them. This CDR3 has 13 amino acids. CDR1 and CDR2 (germline): SQVTM, ANQGSEA. CDR3: CSVGGWGSDEQFF. In nucleotides, the CDR3 is TGCAGCGTTGGGGGCTGGGGTAGTGATGAGCAGTTCTTC.

This clonotype has at least ten counts. The CDR3 bases are TGTGCCAGCACCCACAGGTCCTACGAGCAGTACTTC. Protein sequence: CASTHRSYEQYF. The gene calls are TRBV6-2 or TRBV6-3 and TRBJ2-7; a weak D match, TRBD1 (5 bases). The CDR3 totals 12 residues. With 7 bases removed from V and 1 base from J, the gap between germline ends came to 8 bases. Looked up from germline, CDR1 is MNHEY and CDR2 is SVGEGT.

The sample holds a few counts of this clonotype. The genes are TRBV6-5 and TRBJ1-1; TRBD1 might be the D (5 bases). CDR3 length equals 15 residues. The germline V and J ends were trimmed by 0 bases and 6 bases, with 14 bases remaining between them. Germline CDR1 and CDR2: MNHEY and SVGAGI. This CDR3 reads CASSYSSPGEAEAFF. DNA for the CDR3: TGTGCCAGCAGTTACTCCTCGCCGGGGGAAGCTGAAGCTTTCTTT.

This clonotype appeared many times. The chain joins TRBV12-3 or TRBV12-4 to TRBJ1-2, with 7 positions matching TRBD1. This CDR3 is 13 amino acids long. Trimming removed 7 bases from V and 4 bases from J; junction bases left unmatched: 6. In nucleotides, the CDR3 is TGTGCCAGCACCTTGACAGGGCTCTATGGCTACACCTTC. This sequence encodes CASTLTGLYGYTF.

As regards this clonotype: The junction differs from germline at one of its ends, possibly a read error. J is TRBJ1-4 and V is TRBV28; D unclear. CDR3 size: 16 residues. Germline CDR1 MDHEN, CDR2 SYDVKM. The CDR3 coding sequence is TGTGCCAGCAGTTTAAGGACCGCCGGATACAATGAAAAACGGTTTTTT. Its translation: CASSLRTAGYNEKRFF.

V gene TRBV30 combines with J gene TRBJ1-5; D unclear. With the DNA end fitting TRBJ2-3 better, the J assignment may be wrong. CDR1 is GTSNPN and CDR2 is SVGIG in the germline V gene (reference sequence). The CDR3 covers 15 residues. Here the CDR3 reads CAWSAEELRNQPQYF. CDR3 coding DNA: TGTGCCTGGAGTGCCGAAGAACTGCGCAATCAGCCCCAGTATTTT.

This clonotype came up a few times. This chain connects TRBV29-1 to TRBJ1-6, with 10 bases that match TRBD1. The germline V gene has CDR1 SQVTM and CDR2 ANQGSEA. V trimming: 4 bases; J trimming: 9 bases; junction bases outside the gene matches: 6. The CDR3 length is 14 residues. CDR3 loop: CSVVWGQGSSPLHF. CDR3 bases: TGCAGCGTTGTTTGGGGACAGGGGAGTTCACCCCTCCACTTT.

In this sample, this clonotype turned up a few times. The rearrangement joins TRBV5-1 to TRBJ1-2; the D gene is possibly TRBD1 (5 bases). Germline-derived CDR1 and CDR2 are SGHRS and YFSETQ. Trimming pared 3 bases from V and 5 bases from J, leaving 17 bases between. There are 15 residues in the CDR3. In DNA, the CDR3 is TGCGCCAGCAGCTCTGGCGGTAGGGCAGGGTATGGCTACACCTTC. This translates into CASSSGGRAGYGYTF. The full variable domain, in which reference TRBV5-1 and TRBJ1-2 provide the parts outside the CDR3, is KAGVTQTPRYLIKTRGQQVTLSCSPISGHRSVSWYQQTPGQGLQFLFEYFSETQRNKGNFPGRFSGRQFSNSRSEMNVSTLELGDSALYLCASSSGGRAGYGYTFGSGTRLTVV.